This T cell receptor beta chain was recovered during a study of neurological immune-mediated disorders. Study findings and constraints: HTLV-1-associated myelopathy had the most TCR clonal expansion, while multiple sclerosis had the least, a level that fell below healthy controls.

The CDR3 extends over 16 amino acids. The germline V gene encodes CDR1 LNHNV and CDR2 YYDKDF (reference sequence). V shed 1 base and J 5 bases; nucleotides not matched to a gene: 10. Details on this clonotype: What it binds is not known. One base away lies a much larger clone, so this may be a sequencing read error.

5'RACE employing 10-nucleotide random UMIs yielded the cDNA. Over 170 million TCR-beta sequences from 15-18 subjects were obtained in each sequencing run. TCRdb fed the 5' RACE reads into MiXCR, producing one record per CDR3 protein. The table has about 27,000 distinct CDR3 sequences, 20% to 25% seen once. The clonotype originates from a woman aged 55-70 years in good health. This chain connects TRBV15 to TRBJ2-7, with 8 bases aligning to TRBD1. The sequenced material came from PBMCs. The CDR3 DNA sequence: TGTGCCACCAGCAGAGCAGGGGGCTGGGGTTCCAACGAGCAGTACTTC. It codes for CATSRAGGWGSNEQYF.